Listed here are 10 T cell receptor beta chains from one sample, sequenced in a study of control samples from healthy donors and cancer patients. TCRdb keeps only in-frame clones here, not all; method: immunoSEQ multiplex PCR. The table includes some 96,000 clones, about 88% detected once. The source material was blood. The receptors originated from a woman in her forties or fifties in good health.

This chain links TRBV19 with TRBJ2-1, with 11 positions matching TRBD2. CDR3 size: 17 residues. Germline trimming cut 4 bases from V and 8 bases from J; bases unmatched to any gene: 13. CDR1 and CDR2 from the germline V gene are LNHDA and SQIVND (reference sequence). The CDR3 spells CASSRSLLAGVGHEQFF. In DNA form, the CDR3 reads TGTGCCAGTAGTAGAAGCCTACTAGCGGGAGTCGGCCATGAGCAGTTCTTC.

The rearrangement joins TRBV5-4 to TRBJ2-1; perhaps TRBD2 as D (7 bases). Germline CDR1 and CDR2: SGHNT and YYREEE (reference sequence). V lost 2 bases, J lost 8 bases, and 17 bases lay in between. The CDR3 has 15 amino acids. The CDR3 spells CASSFGGGALDEQFF. The CDR3 DNA sequence: TGTGCCAGCAGCTTCGGTGGGGGGGCCTTGGATGAGCAGTTCTTC.

The chain employs TRBV18 and TRBJ1-1, with TRBD1 identical over 8 bases. Germline V CDR1 and CDR2: KGHSH, LQKENI. With V trimmed by 5 bases and J by 4 bases, 12 bases remained unmatched. The CDR3 extends over 16 amino acids. The CDR3 DNA follows: TGTGCCAGCTCATCCTCCATGACAGGGGATTTCACTGAAGCTTTCTTT. It translates to CASSSSMTGDFTEAFF.

This clone was picked up one time. The V call is TRBV5-4, the J call TRBJ2-4, with 7 bases lining up with TRBD1. This CDR3 region has 16 residues. The V and J ends lost 1 base and 5 bases, in that order; junction bases with no gene match: 9. CDR1 SGHNT and CDR2 YYREEE come from the germline V gene (reference sequence). As DNA, the CDR3 is TGTGCCAGCAGCTTGTACCAGGGGGTAGTAGAAAACATTCAGTACTTC. This gives the protein CASSLYQGVVENIQYF.

The chain has TRBV2 and TRBJ1-1; the D gene is possibly TRBD1 (5 bases). CDR1 is SNHLY, CDR2 FYNNEI, per germline. V was cut by 7 bases and J by 5 bases, with 17 bases left in between. The CDR3 spans 14 residues. CDR3 nucleotides: TGTGCCAGCACGGCCCGGAGGGGAATTACTGAAGCTTTCTTT. Amino acids: CASTARRGITEAFF.

The chain combines TRBV6-4 with TRBJ1-5, with D perhaps matching TRBD1 (5 bases). Trimming took 4 bases from V and 2 from J, leaving 12 bases between them. This CDR3 has 15 residues. Per the germline V gene, CDR1 is MRHNA and CDR2 is SNTAGT. The CDR3: CASSVSGIGNQPQHF. CDR3 DNA sequence: TGTGCCAGCAGTGTCTCAGGGATTGGCAATCAGCCCCAGCATTTT.

Regarding this clone: This specimen includes other DNA sequences encoding the same CDR3. The chain has TRBV3-1 (or the pseudogene TRBV3-2) and TRBJ1-1; no clear D gene. V was cut by 2 bases and J by 2 bases, with 9 bases left in between. The CDR3 consists of 14 residues. Per germline, CDR1 LGHDT and CDR2 YNNKEL (reference sequence). The CDR3 bases are TGTGCCAGCAGCCAAAATCGGGGAAACACTGAAGCTTTCTTT. Translated: CASSQNRGNTEAFF.

The chain links TRBV4-3 to TRBJ2-3; no firm D call. Trimming left V 1 base short and J 6 bases short, with 14 bases between. Germline CDR1 reads LGHNA; CDR2 reads YSLEER. The CDR3 extends over 15 amino acids. CDR3 protein: CASSQVGALTDTQYF. CDR3 DNA: TGCGCCAGCAGCCAAGTCGGCGCTCTCACCGATACGCAGTATTTT.

V usage is TRBV30 and J usage is TRBJ1-2; D remains unclear. This CDR3 region has 12 residues. The germline gives CDR1 GTSNPN, CDR2 SVGIG (reference sequence). The ends were cut back, 0 bases at V and 5 bases at J, with 7 bases in the middle. This CDR3 reads CAWSVQGYGYTF. The CDR3 bases are TGTGCCTGGAGTGTACAAGGGTATGGCTACACCTTC.

The gene calls are TRBV5-4 and TRBJ2-5, with D perhaps matching TRBD1 (7 bases). V lost 3 bases to trimming and J lost 1 base, with 10 bases between them. Germline V gene sequence: CDR1 SGHNT, CDR2 YYREEE (reference sequence). The CDR3 is 14 residues long. In nucleotides, the CDR3 is TGTGCCAGCAGCTCGGGGGACAGCCAAGAGACCCAGTACTTC. Translation: CASSSGDSQETQYF.